Sequencing of this TCR beta chain was carried out in a study of blood T cell repertoires in COVID-19. Study at large: Material from acute and convalescent COVID-19 was sourced from the United States, Italy and Spain. Sample material is recorded as cDNA or gDNA derived from T cells, B-cell-depleted T cells, or PBMCs.

Assay used: immunoSEQ multiplex PCR; TCRdb lists only in-frame clones, some missing. The sample records approximately 490,000 clones, roughly nine tenths being singletons. Participants were aged about 18 to 89 years from roughly 25 US areas. Recovered status applied to Cohort 3 donors who had two consecutive negative PCRs. It also applied to those with clearance or with symptom resolution. This clone showed up just once. This CDR3 is 16 amino acids long. Germline lookup yields CDR1 SGHAT and CDR2 FQNNGV. J lost 2 bases, V lost 1 base, and 5 bases had no gene match. The sequenced sample consisted of PBMCs or T cells enriched from blood (not recorded which). V gene TRBV11-2 combines with J gene TRBJ2-7; 10 bases match TRBD2. The receptor comes from a woman aged 55-69 years who had recovered from COVID-19. This chain's CDR3 is CASSLVASGGTYEQYV. In DNA, the CDR3 is TGTGCCAGCAGCTTAGTTGCTAGCGGGGGCACCTACGAGCAGTACGTC.